This section outlines one T cell receptor (beta chain) sequence together with its context. Other DNA sequences from this sample encode an identical CDR3 as well. Germline CDR1 reads SNHLY; CDR2 reads FYNNEI. V gave up 8 bases and J gave up 0 bases, with 8 bases separating them. The CDR3 runs 13 residues. In the original analysis: Nucleated cell number was recorded as an estimate derived from reference gene primer amplification. TCRdb's table, derived via immunoSEQ multiplex PCR, lists solely in-frame clones and lacks some. Clonal size and the V and J genes are those of that table, whereas D and trimming came from the DNA. The table shows around 270,000 clones, with around 83% occurring only once. This entry is derived from a study of blood T cell repertoires in COVID-19. Study-wide background: Samples came from the United States, Italy and Spain, spanning acute and convalescent COVID-19. The analysed material was cDNA or gDNA that came from T cells, B-cell-depleted T cells, or PBMCs.

Source material: peripheral blood. The chain couples TRBV2 to TRBJ1-5, with no clear D. The clonotype was recovered from a woman aged 40-49 years who had recovered from COVID-19. The CDR3 protein is CASRRDSNQPQHF. In nucleotides, the CDR3 is TGTGCCAGCCGGAGAGATAGCAATCAGCCCCAGCATTTT.